This TCR beta chain stems from a study of monozygotic twins with inflammatory bowel disease. With roughly 16 and 10 cycles respectively, two nested PCRs were carried out on TCRalpha and TCRbeta cDNA. Each CDR3 protein gets one entry in TCRdb, which reprocessed the 5' RACE reads and gives no DNA. Its listing shows some 99,000 distinct CDR3 sequences. Whole blood without T cell sorting served as the source of isolated total RNA. The CDR3 is 15 amino acids. The germline CDR1 and CDR2 sequences are SNHLY and FYNNEI. The sequence came from a human donor with ulcerative colitis or Crohn's disease, or a healthy co-twin of an affected twin (not recorded which). Sequencing used blood. The V call is TRBV2, the J call TRBJ2-1; TCRdb's D call of TRBD2 is untestable without DNA. The CDR3 here is CASSEDNLRRNEQFF.